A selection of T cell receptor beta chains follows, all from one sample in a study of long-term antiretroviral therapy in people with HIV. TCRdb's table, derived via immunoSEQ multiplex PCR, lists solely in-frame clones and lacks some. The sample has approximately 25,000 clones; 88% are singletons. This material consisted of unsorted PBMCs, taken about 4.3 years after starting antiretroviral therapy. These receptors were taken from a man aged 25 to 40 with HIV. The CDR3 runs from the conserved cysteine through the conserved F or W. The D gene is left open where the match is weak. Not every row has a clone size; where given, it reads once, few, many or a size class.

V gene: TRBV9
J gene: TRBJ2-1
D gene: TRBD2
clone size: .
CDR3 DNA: TGTGCCAGCAGCGGAGCGGGAGGGCCCAATGAGCAGTTCTTC
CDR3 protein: CASSGAGGPNEQFF

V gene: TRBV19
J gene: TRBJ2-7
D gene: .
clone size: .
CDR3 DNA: TGTGCCAGTAGTATTATTTTTAGGGGTGACGAGCAGTACTTC
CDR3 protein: CASSIIFRGDEQYF

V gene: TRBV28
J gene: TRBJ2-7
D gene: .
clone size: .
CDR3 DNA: TGTGCCGGAAACTTAGGCGAAGACCTCTACGAGCAGTACTTC
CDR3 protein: CAGNLGEDLYEQYF

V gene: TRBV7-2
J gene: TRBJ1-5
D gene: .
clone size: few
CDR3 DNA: TGTGCCAGCAGCTTTCTCAATCAGCCCCAGCATTTT
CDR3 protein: CASSFLNQPQHF

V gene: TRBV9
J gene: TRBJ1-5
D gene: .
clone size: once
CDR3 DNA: TGTGCCAGCAACCAAGAGGGAGGCAATCAGCCCCAGCATTTT
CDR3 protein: CASNQEGGNQPQHF

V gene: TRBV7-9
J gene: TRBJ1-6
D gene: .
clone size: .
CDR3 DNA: TGTGCCAGTGCGGGACACCTCAATTCACCCCTCCACTTT
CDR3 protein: CASAGHLNSPLHF

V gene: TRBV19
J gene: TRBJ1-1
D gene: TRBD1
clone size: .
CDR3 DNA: TGTGCCAGTAGCATCTCCGGGACAGGGAACACTGAAGCTTTCTTT
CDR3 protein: CASSISGTGNTEAFF

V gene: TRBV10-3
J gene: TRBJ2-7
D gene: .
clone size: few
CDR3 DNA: TGTGCCACCGTCGACAATTCCGAGCAGTACTTC
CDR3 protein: CATVDNSEQYF

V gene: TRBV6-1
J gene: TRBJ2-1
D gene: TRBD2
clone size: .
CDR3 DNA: TGTGCCAGCAGTGGGACTAGCGGGGGCTCCTACAATGAGCAGTTCTTC
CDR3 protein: CASSGTSGGSYNEQFF

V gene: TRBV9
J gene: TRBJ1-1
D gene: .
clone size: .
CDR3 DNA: TGTGCCAGCAGCAGTGGTGGCAGGGGCCCTGAAGCTTTCTTT
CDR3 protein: CASSSGGRGPEAFF

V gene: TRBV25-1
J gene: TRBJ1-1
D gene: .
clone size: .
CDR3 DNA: TGTGCCAGCAGTGACTACGTCTACACTGAAGCTTTCTTT
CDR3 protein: CASSDYVYTEAFF

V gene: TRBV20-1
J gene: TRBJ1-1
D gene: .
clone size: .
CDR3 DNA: TGCAGTGACCGAGTGAACACTGAAGCTTTCTTT
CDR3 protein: CSDRVNTEAFF

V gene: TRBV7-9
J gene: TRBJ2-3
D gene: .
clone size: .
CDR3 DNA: TGTGCCAGCAGCTCCCAAATTGCAGCTCCAACTAGCACAGATACGCAGTATTTT
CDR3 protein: CASSSQIAAPTSTDTQYF

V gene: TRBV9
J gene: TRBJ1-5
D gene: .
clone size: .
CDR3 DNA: TGTGCCAGCAGCGATTCCCCAGGGGTGAATCAGCCCCAGCATTTT
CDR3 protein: CASSDSPGVNQPQHF

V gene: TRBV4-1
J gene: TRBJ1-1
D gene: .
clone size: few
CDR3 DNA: TGCGCCAGCAGCCAAGTCTGGGGTGAGCGGGATCGCGGTGAAGCTTTCTTT
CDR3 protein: CASSQVWGERDRGEAFF

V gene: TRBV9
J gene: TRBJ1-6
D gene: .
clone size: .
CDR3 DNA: TGTGCCAGCAGCGCCTCGGCCTCCCCCCATTCACCCCTCCACTTT
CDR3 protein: CASSASASPHSPLHF

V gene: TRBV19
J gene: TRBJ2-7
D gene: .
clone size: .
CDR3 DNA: TGTGCCAGTAGGAGGACAGCCGATGCCTACGAGCAGTACTTC
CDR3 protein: CASRRTADAYEQYF

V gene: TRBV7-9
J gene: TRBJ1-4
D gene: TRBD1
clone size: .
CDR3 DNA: TGTGCCAGCAGCTCCCTCCCGACAGGGAGGGCTGAAAAACTGTTTTTT
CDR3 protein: CASSSLPTGRAEKLFF

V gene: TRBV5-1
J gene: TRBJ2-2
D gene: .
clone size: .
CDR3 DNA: TGCGCCAGCCGCTGGAGCGGGTCGACCGGGGAGCTGTTTTTT
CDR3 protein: CASRWSGSTGELFF

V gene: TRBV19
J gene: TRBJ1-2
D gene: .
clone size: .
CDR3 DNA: TGTGCCAGTAGTAACGCCGGGGACACCTATGGCTACACCTTC
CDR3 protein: CASSNAGDTYGYTF

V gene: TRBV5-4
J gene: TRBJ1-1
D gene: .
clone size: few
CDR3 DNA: TGTGCCAGCAGCTTGATTGAGACAGGAGAAGCTTTCTTT
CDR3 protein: CASSLIETGEAFF

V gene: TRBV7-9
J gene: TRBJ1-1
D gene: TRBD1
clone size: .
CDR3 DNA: TGTGCCAGCAGCTTAGAGACAGGGGGGAGCACTGAAGCTTTCTTT
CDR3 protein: CASSLETGGSTEAFF

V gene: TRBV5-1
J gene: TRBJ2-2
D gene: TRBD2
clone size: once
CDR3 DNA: TGCGCCAGCAGCCTGGCGGGAGGGAACACCGGGGAGCTGTTTTTT
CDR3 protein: CASSLAGGNTGELFF

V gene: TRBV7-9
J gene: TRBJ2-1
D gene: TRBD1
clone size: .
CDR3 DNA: TGTGCCAGCAGCTTAATACAGGGGGCCCACAATGAGCAGTTCTTC
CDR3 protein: CASSLIQGAHNEQFF

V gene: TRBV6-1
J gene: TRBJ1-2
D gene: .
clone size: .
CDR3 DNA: TGTGCCAGCAGCCTAAGCGGGGGCTGGGACTATGGCTACACCTTC
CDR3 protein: CASSLSGGWDYGYTF

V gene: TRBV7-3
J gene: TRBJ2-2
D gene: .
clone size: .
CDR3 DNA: TGTGCCAGCAGCTTAATTGGGGGAGTGTCCGGGGAGCTGTTTTTT
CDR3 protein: CASSLIGGVSGELFF

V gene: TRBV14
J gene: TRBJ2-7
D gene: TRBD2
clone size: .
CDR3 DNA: TGTGCCAGCAGCCAAGAGTCAAGACTAGCGGGATACGAGCAGTACTTC
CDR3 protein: CASSQESRLAGYEQYF

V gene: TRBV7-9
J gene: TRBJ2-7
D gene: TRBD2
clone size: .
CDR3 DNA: TGTGCCAGCAGCTTCGGCGGGGGAGGCGAGCAGTACTTC
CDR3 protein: CASSFGGGGEQYF

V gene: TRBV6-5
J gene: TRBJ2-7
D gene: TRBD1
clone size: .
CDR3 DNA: TGTGCCTCCAGGGGAGGGACAGGGCCCCCCGAGCAGTACTTC
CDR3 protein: CASRGGTGPPEQYF

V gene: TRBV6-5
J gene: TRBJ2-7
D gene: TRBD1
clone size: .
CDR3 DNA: TGTGCCAGCAGACCTCCTACCGGGACAGAGTACGAGCAGTACTTC
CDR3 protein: CASRPPTGTEYEQYF

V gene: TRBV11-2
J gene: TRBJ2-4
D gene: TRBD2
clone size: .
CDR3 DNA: TGTGCCAGCAGCTCGAGGGAGGGCCGAAAAAACATTCAGTACTTC
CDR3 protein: CASSSREGRKNIQYF

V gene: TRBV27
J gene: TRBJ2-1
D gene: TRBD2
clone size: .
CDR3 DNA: TGTGCCAGCAGTTTAGGGACTAGCGGGGTCAATGAGCAGTTCTTC
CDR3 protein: CASSLGTSGVNEQFF

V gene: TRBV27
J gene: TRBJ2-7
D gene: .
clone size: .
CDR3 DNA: TGTGCCAGCAGTCAGATAGGGGACGTCCACGAGCAGTACTTC
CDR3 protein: CASSQIGDVHEQYF

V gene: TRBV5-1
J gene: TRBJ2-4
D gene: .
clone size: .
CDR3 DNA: TGCGCCAGCAGGAGAACGGCGGACAAAAACATTCAGTACTTC
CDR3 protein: CASRRTADKNIQYF

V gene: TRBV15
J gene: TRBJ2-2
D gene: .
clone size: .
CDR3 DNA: TGTGCCACCAGCAGAGACTACTTAGTCGGGAGCACCGGGGAGCTGTTTTTT
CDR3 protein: CATSRDYLVGSTGELFF

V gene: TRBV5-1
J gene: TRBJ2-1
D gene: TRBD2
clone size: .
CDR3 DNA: TGCGCCAGCAGCTCGGGGATAGCGGGAGAATTAACCCACAATGAGCAGTTCTTC
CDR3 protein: CASSSGIAGELTHNEQFF

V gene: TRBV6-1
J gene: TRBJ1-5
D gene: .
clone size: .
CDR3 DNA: TGTGCCAGCAGTACAGGGATATGGCAGCCCCAGCATTTT
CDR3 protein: CASSTGIWQPQHF

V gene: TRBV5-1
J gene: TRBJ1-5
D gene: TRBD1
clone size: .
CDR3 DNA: TGCGCCAGCAGCTTGGGACAGGGTCAGCCCCAGCATTTT
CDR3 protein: CASSLGQGQPQHF

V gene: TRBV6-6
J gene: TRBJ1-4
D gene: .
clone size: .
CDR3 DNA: TGTGCCACTTTAGGGGACGGCCATGAAAAACTGTTTTTT
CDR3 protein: CATLGDGHEKLFF

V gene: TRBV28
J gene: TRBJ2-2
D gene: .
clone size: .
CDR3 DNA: TGTGCCAGCATAAAGGGGGTGACCGGGGAGCTGTTTTTT
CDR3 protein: CASIKGVTGELFF

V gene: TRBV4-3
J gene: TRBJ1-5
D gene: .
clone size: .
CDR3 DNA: TGCGCCAGCAGCCAAGAAACCTATCAGCCCCAGCATTTT
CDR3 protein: CASSQETYQPQHF

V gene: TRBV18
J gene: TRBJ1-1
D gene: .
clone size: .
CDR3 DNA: TGTGCCAGCTCACCAGGATCGTCGCAGCAGAGATCTTTCTTT
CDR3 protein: CASSPGSSQQRSFF

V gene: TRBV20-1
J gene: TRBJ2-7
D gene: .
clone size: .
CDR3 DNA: TGCAGTGCCAGAGAAGGGTCCGAGCAGTACTTC
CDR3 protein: CSAREGSEQYF

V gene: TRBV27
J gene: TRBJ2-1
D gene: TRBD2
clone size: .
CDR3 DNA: TGTGCCAGCAGCCTACTAGCGGGGAGCTCCTACAATGAGCAGTTCTTC
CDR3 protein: CASSLLAGSSYNEQFF

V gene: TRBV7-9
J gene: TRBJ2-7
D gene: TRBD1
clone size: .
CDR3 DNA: TGTGCCAGCAGACCCGGGACAGGGGGTAGCTCCTACGAGCAGTACTTC
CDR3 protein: CASRPGTGGSSYEQYF